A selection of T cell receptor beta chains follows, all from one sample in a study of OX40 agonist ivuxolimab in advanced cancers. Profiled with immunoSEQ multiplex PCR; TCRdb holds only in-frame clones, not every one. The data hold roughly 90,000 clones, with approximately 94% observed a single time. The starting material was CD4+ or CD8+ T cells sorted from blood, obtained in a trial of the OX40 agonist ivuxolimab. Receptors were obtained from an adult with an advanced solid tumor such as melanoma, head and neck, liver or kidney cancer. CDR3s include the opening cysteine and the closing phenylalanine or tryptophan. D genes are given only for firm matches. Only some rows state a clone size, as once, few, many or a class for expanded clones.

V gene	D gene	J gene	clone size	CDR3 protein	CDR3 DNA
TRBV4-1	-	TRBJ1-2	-	CASSPPSGNYGYTF	TGCGCCAGCAGCCCCCCATCGGGAAACTATGGCTACACCTTC
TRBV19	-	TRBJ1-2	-	CASSIDYNYGYTF	TGTGCCAGTAGTATAGATTATAACTATGGCTACACCTTC
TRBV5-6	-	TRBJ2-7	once	CASSQIGSYEQYF	TGTGCCAGCAGCCAGATTGGCTCCTACGAGCAGTACTTC
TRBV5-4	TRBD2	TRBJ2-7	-	CASSLGTSGSYEQYF	TGTGCCAGCAGCTTGGGGACTAGCGGGAGCTACGAGCAGTACTTC
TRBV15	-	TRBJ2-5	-	CATSRGKETQYF	TGTGCCACCAGCAGAGGGAAAGAGACCCAGTACTTC
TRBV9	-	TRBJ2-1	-	CASSVTPEEQFF	TGTGCCAGCAGCGTAACCCCCGAGGAGCAGTTCTTC
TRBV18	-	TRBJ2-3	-	CASSTLRGGDTQYF	TGTGCCAGCTCAACCTTACGCGGAGGAGATACGCAGTATTTT
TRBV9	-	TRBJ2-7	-	CASSVGGNPTYEQYF	TGTGCCAGCAGCGTAGGGGGGAATCCAACCTACGAGCAGTACTTC
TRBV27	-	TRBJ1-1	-	CASGDTEAFF	TGTGCCAGCGGGGACACTGAAGCTTTCTTT
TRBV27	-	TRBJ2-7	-	CASSLLALNEQYF	TGTGCCAGCAGTTTGCTAGCACTAAACGAGCAGTACTTC
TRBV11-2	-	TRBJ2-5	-	CASSSTLDSQETQYF	TGTGCCAGCAGCTCAACCCTCGACTCTCAAGAGACCCAGTACTTC
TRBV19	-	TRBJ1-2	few	CASSPTSLGGYTF	TGTGCCAGTAGTCCGACCTCTTTGGGTGGCTACACCTTC
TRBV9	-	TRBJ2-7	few	CASSEGGLGNEQYF	TGTGCCAGCAGCGAAGGGGGGTTGGGCAACGAGCAGTACTTC
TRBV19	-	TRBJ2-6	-	CASKGEAGANVLTF	TGTGCCAGTAAGGGGGAGGCTGGGGCCAACGTCCTGACTTTC
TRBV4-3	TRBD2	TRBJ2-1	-	CASSQDRDIAGAGIGGEQFF	TGCGCCAGCAGCCAAGATCGGGACATAGCGGGGGCGGGAATTGGTGGTGAGCAGTTCTTC
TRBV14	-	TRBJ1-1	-	CASSHDIGGTEAFF	TGTGCCAGCAGCCATGACATTGGTGGCACTGAAGCTTTCTTT
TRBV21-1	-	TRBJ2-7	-	CASSIMDRTVPSDEQYF	TGTGCCAGCAGCATTATGGACCGGACAGTCCCTTCTGACGAGCAGTACTTC
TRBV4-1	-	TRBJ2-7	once	CASSQDRRQGGYEQYF	TGCGCCAGCAGCCAAGATCGACGGCAGGGGGGTTACGAGCAGTACTTC
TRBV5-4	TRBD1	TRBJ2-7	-	CASSFGTGGYEQYF	TGTGCCAGCAGCTTCGGGACAGGGGGCTACGAGCAGTACTTC
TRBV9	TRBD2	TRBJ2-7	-	CASSVDPFSGTSVEQYF	TGTGCCAGCAGCGTAGATCCCTTTTCCGGGACTAGCGTCGAGCAGTACTTC
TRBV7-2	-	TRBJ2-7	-	CASSAGPRYEQYF	TGTGCCAGCAGCGCCGGTCCGAGATACGAGCAGTACTTC
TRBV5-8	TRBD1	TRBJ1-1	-	CASSWGQGNTEAFF	TGTGCCAGCAGCTGGGGACAGGGTAACACTGAAGCTTTCTTT
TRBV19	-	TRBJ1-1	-	CASSIDPNTEAFF	TGTGCCAGTAGTATAGATCCGAACACTGAAGCTTTCTTT
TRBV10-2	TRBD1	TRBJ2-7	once	CASSDGQGPYEQYF	TGCGCCAGCAGTGACGGACAGGGTCCCTACGAGCAGTACTTC
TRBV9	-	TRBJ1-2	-	CASSGLHRVSYGYTF	TGTGCCAGCAGCGGACTCCACAGGGTCAGCTATGGCTACACCTTC
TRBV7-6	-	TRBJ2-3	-	CASSLSPTDTQYF	TGTGCCAGCAGCTTATCCCCCACAGATACGCAGTATTTT
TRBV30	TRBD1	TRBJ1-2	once	CAWSAPGQGLHYTF	TGTGCCTGGAGTGCCCCGGGACAGGGCCTCCATTACACCTTC
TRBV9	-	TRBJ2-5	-	CASSDESLKTQYF	TGTGCCAGCAGCGACGAGTCCCTGAAGACCCAGTACTTC
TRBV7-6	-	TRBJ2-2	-	CASSLGGSLTGELFF	TGTGCCAGCAGCTTAGGGGGGAGCCTTACCGGGGAGCTGTTTTTT
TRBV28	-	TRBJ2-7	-	CASSIAGLHYEQYF	TGTGCCAGCAGCATCGCGGGACTCCACTACGAGCAGTACTTC
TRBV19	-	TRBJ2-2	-	CASRSGELFF	TGTGCCAGTAGGTCCGGGGAGCTGTTTTTT
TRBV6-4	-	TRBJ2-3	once	CASSPHSANTDTQYF	TGTGCCAGCAGTCCCCACTCCGCCAACACAGATACGCAGTATTTT
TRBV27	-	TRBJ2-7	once	CASSLDREAYEQYF	TGTGCCAGCAGTTTAGACAGGGAGGCCTACGAGCAGTACTTC
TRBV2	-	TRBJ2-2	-	CASSDGGRWTGELFF	TGTGCCAGCAGTGACGGTGGCAGATGGACCGGGGAGCTGTTTTTT
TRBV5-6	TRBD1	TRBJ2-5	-	CASSWRTGWNQETQYF	TGTGCCAGCAGCTGGAGGACAGGGTGGAACCAAGAGACCCAGTACTTC
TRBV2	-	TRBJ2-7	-	CASSNRVDYEQYF	TGTGCCAGCAGTAACAGGGTTGACTACGAGCAGTACTTC
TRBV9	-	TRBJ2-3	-	CASSVGVGTDTQYF	TGTGCCAGCAGCGTAGGAGTGGGGACAGATACGCAGTATTTT
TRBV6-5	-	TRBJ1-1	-	CASSYSGLGNTEAFF	TGTGCCAGCAGTTACTCGGGATTGGGGAACACTGAAGCTTTCTTT
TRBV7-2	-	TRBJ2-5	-	CASSLRGEAQYF	TGTGCCAGCAGCTTAAGGGGAGAGGCCCAGTACTTC
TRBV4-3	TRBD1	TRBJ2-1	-	CASSQGQGSYNEQFF	TGCGCCAGCAGCCAAGGACAGGGAAGTTACAATGAGCAGTTCTTC
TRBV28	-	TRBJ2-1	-	CVIGTGGYNEQFF	TGTGTCATCGGAACAGGTGGCTACAATGAGCAGTTCTTC
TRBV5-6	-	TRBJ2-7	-	CASSLAEGVQYF	TGTGCCAGCAGCTTGGCCGAGGGGGTGCAGTACTTC
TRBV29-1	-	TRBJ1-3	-	CSVRATGPFGNTIYF	TGCAGCGTGAGGGCCACAGGCCCCTTTGGAAACACCATATATTTT
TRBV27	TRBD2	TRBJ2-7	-	CASSSDPSGGAYEQYF	TGTGCCAGCAGTTCAGATCCTAGCGGGGGGGCGTACGAGCAGTACTTC
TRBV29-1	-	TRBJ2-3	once	CSVLGGDTDTQYF	TGCAGCGTTCTCGGCGGGGACACAGATACGCAGTATTTT
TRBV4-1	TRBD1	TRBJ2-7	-	CASSQDPAGGSYEQYF	TGCGCCAGCAGCCAAGACCCTGCAGGGGGCTCCTACGAGCAGTACTTC
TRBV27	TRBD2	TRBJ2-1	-	CASSLSFGGGGQNEQFF	TGTGCCAGCAGTTTATCGTTTGGCGGGGGGGGACAAAATGAGCAGTTCTTC
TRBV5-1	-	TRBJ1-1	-	CASSSSGNQNTEAFF	TGCGCCAGCAGCTCCTCAGGAAACCAGAACACTGAAGCTTTCTTT
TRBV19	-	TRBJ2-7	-	CASSIGLHYEQYF	TGTGCCAGTAGTATTGGACTTCACTACGAGCAGTACTTC